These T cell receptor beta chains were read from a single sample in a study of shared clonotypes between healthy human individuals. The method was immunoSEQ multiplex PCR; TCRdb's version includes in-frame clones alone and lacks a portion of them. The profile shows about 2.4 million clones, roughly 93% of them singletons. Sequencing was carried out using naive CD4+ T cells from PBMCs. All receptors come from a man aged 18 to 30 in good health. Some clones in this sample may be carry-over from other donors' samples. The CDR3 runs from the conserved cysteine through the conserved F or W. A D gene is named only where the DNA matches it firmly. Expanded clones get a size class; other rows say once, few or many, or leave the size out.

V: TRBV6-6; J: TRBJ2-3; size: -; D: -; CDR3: CASSPNTGSDTQYF; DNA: TGTGCCAGCAGTCCTAATACAGGGTCCGATACGCAGTATTTT
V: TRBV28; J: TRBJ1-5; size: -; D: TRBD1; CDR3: CASSPGTAYYQPQHF; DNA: TGTGCCAGCAGTCCCGGGACAGCCTATTATCAGCCCCAGCATTTT
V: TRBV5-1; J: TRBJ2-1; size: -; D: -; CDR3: CASSSSLIPSSYNEQFF; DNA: TGCGCCAGCAGCTCCTCGTTAATACCGAGCTCCTACAATGAGCAGTTCTTC
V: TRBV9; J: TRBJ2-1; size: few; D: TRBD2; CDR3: CASSVSGGNEQFF; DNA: TGTGCCAGCAGCGTATCGGGAGGCAATGAGCAGTTCTTC
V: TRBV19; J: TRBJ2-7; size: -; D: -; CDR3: CASSIGNHEQYF; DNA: TGTGCCAGTAGTATCGGAAATCACGAGCAGTACTTC
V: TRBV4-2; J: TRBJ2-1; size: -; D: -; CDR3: CASSHRDYRDEQFF; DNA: TGTGCCAGCAGCCACAGGGATTACAGAGATGAGCAGTTCTTC
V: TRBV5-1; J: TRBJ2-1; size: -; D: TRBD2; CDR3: CASSLGSRTRPNEQFF; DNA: TGCGCCAGCAGCTTGGGGTCCCGGACTAGACCCAATGAGCAGTTCTTC
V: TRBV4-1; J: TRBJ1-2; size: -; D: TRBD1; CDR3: CASSQDLFGRGVDYGYTF; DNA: TGCGCCAGCAGCCAAGATTTGTTTGGCAGGGGGGTCGATTATGGCTACACCTTC
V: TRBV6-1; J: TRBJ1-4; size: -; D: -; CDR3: CASSKDRSNEKLFF; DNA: TGTGCCAGCAGCAAAGACAGGAGCAATGAAAAACTGTTTTTT
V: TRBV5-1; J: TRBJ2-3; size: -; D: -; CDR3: CASSIQGYTDTQYF; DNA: TGCGCCAGCAGCATACAGGGTTACACAGATACGCAGTATTTT
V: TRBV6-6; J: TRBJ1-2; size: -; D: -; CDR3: CASSYGQGIRSYTF; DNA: TGTGCCAGCAGTTATGGGCAGGGGATAAGGAGCTACACCTTC
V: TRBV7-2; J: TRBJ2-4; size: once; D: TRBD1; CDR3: CASSLPPHPGTGAQNIQYF; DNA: TGTGCCAGCAGCTTACCGCCCCATCCCGGGACAGGAGCTCAAAACATTCAGTACTTC
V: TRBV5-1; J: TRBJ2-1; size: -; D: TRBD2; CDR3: CASSWVLAGVNEQFF; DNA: TGCGCCAGCAGCTGGGTACTAGCGGGAGTCAATGAGCAGTTCTTC
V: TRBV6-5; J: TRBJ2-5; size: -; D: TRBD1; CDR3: CTSSYDRGLETQYF; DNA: TGTACCAGCAGTTACGACAGGGGACTAGAGACCCAGTACTTC
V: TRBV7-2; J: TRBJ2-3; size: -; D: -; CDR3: CASSLVGGSYTDTQYF; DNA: TGTGCCAGCAGCTTAGTTGGCGGAAGTTACACAGATACGCAGTATTTT
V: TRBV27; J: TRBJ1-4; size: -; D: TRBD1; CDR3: CASSHLNGQAQGEKLFF; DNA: TGTGCCAGCAGTCACCTAAATGGACAGGCCCAGGGTGAAAAACTGTTTTTT
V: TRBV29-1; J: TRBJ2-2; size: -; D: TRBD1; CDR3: CSVDRTGSGELFF; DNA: TGCAGCGTTGATAGGACAGGCTCCGGGGAGCTGTTTTTT
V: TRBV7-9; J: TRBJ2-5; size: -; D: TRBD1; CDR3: CASSRDRLQETQYF; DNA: TGTGCCAGCAGCCGGGACAGGCTTCAAGAGACCCAGTACTTC
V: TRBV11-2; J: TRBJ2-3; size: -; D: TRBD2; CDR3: CASSLRVAGDKDTQYF; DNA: TGTGCCAGCAGCCTCCGGGTAGCGGGAGATAAAGATACGCAGTATTTT
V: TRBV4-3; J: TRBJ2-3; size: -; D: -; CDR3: CASSQVIGWDTDTQYF; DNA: TGCGCCAGCAGCCAGGTAATAGGTTGGGACACAGATACGCAGTATTTT
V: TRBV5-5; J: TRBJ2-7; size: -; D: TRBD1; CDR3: CASSQPYRGRPYEQYF; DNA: TGTGCCAGCAGCCAGCCCTACAGGGGCCGTCCCTACGAGCAGTACTTC
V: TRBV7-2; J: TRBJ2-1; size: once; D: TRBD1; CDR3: CASSKARTGDGEQFF; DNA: TGTGCCAGCAGCAAAGCCAGGACAGGGGATGGTGAGCAGTTCTTC
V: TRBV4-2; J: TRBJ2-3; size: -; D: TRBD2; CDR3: CASSQGPAGVDTQYF; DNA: TGTGCCAGCAGCCAAGGCCCTGCGGGAGTAGATACGCAGTATTTT
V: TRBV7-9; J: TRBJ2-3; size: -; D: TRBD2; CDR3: CVSSSGLALTDTQYF; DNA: TGTGTCAGCAGCTCCGGACTAGCGCTCACAGATACGCAGTATTTT
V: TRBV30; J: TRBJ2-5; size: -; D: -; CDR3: CAWSVSDASRETQYF; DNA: TGTGCCTGGAGTGTTTCGGATGCTTCGAGGGAGACCCAGTACTTC
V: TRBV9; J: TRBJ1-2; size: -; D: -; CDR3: CASSVGRGGYTF; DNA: TGTGCCAGCAGCGTAGGTAGGGGTGGCTACACCTTC
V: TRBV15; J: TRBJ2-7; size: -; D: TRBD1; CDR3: CATSSNVAGTGYYEQYF; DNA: TGTGCCACCAGCAGTAACGTAGCCGGGACAGGTTACTACGAGCAGTACTTC
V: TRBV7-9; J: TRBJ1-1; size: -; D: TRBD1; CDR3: CASSSDRVGNTEAFF; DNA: TGTGCCAGCAGCTCGGACAGGGTGGGGAACACTGAAGCTTTCTTT
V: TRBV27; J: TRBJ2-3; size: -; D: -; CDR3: CASSFGIQGPDTQYF; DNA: TGTGCCAGCAGTTTCGGGATCCAGGGCCCAGATACGCAGTATTTT
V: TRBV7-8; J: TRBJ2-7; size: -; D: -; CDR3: CASTYKRPDMISYEQYF; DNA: TGTGCCAGCACCTATAAAAGGCCCGATATGATTTCCTACGAGCAGTACTTC
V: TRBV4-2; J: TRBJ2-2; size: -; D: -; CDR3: CASSQSRQNTGELFF; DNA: TGTGCCAGCAGCCAATCTAGACAAAACACCGGGGAGCTGTTTTTT
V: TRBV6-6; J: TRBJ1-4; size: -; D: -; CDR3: CASSDQGRGSEKLFF; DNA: TGTGCCAGCAGTGACCAAGGCCGCGGAAGTGAAAAACTGTTTTTT
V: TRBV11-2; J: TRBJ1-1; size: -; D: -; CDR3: CASSSTKEGNTEAFF; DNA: TGTGCCAGCAGCTCCACGAAAGAGGGGAACACTGAAGCTTTCTTT
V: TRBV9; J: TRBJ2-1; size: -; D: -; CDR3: CASSVGTLSSYNEQFF; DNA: TGTGCCAGCAGCGTAGGGACCCTGAGCTCCTACAATGAGCAGTTCTTC
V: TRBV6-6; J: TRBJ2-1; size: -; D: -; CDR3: CASSYSSVQGNEQFF; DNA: TGTGCCAGCAGTTACTCGAGCGTACAAGGGAATGAGCAGTTCTTC
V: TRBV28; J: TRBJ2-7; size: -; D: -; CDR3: CASSLQRPYEQYF; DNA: TGTGCCAGCAGTTTACAGCGGCCCTACGAGCAGTACTTC